What follows is one TCR beta chain and its context. This entry belongs to a study of blood T cells in healthy people across ages. Then a second PCR, running roughly 7 to 11 cycles, was carried out with a sample-barcoded 5' primer and a J-beta primer mix. Each CDR3 protein is one row after TCRdb ran MiXCR on the 5' RACE reads. Of 700,000 to 950,000 distinct CDR3 sequences listed, 58% are singletons. Sequences were obtained from blood. This clonotype was sampled from a man aged 25 to 45 in good health.

CDR3: CAISVGTPNTGELFF. The DNA for the CDR3 is TGTGCCATCAGTGTAGGGACGCCGAACACCGGGGAGCTGTTTTTT. The J gene is TRBJ2-2, the V gene TRBV10-3, with D perhaps assigned TRBD1 or TRBD2 (5 bases each). This CDR3 has 15 amino acids. CDR1 is ENHRY, CDR2 SYGVKD, per germline. V lost 4 bases, J lost 0 bases, and 9 bases lay in between.